This TCR beta chain is drawn from a study of shared clonotypes between healthy human individuals. Whole-study context: With ages of 18 to 49, the donors were a couple of women and a few men.

In the naive CD8 group, cells lacked CD45RO and were positively selected for CCR7, so terminally differentiated effector memory CD45RA+ cells were left out. In its sample, this clone was seen once. Its antigen is as yet unknown. Whole-study results and caveats: Few donors restricted represented genetic and exposure-history diversity. Naive subsets tended to show greater estimated richness than memory subsets.

Sequencing was at deep level. Here immunoSEQ multiplex PCR was the method, and the copy in TCRdb shows in-frame clones only, minus some. There are around 2,000,000 clones in the sample; over 85% occur only once, and around 1.1% lies in the top ten. Trimming pared 4 bases from V and 4 bases from J, leaving 10 bases between. CDR3 length: 13 amino acids. Germline values: CDR1 MNHNS, CDR2 SASEGT. This chain connects TRBV6-1 to TRBJ1-2, with TRBD1 as a possible D gene (6 bases). The specimen sequenced was naive CD8+ T cells sorted from blood. The source is a man aged 18 to 30 in good health. DNA of the CDR3: TGTGCCAGCAGTGGCAGGGGACGCTATGGCTACACCTTC. Its protein product is CASSGRGRYGYTF.